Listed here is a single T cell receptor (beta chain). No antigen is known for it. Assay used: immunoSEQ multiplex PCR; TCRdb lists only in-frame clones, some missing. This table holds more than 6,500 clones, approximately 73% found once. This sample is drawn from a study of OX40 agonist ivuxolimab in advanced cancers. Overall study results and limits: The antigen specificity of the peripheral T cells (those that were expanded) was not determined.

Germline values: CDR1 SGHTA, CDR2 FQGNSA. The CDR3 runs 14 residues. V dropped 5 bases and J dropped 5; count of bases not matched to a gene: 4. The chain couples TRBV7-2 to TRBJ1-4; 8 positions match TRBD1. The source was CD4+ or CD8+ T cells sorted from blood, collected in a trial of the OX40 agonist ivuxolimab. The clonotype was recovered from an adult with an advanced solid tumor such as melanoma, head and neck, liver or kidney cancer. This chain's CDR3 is CASSPDRDNEKLFF. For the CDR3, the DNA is TGTGCCAGCAGCCCGGACAGGGACAATGAAAAACTGTTTTTT.